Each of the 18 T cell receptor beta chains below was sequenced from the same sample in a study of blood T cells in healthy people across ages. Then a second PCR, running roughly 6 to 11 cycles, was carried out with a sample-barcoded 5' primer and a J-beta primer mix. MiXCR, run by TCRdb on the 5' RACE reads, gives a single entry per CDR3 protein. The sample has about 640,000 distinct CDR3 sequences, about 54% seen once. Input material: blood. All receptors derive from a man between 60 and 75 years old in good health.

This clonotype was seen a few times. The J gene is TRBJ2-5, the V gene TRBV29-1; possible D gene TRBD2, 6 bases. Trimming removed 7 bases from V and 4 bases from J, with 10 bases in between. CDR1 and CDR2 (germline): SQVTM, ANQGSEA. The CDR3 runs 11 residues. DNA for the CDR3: TGCAGCGCCCGGAGGGGAGAGACCCAGTACTTC. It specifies CSARRGETQYF. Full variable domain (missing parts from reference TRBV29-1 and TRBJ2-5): SAVISQKPSRDICQRGTSLTIQCQVDSQVTMMFWYRQQPGQSLTLIATANQGSEATYESGFVIDKFPISRPNLTFSTLTVSNMSPEDSSIYLCSARRGETQYFGPGTRLLVL.

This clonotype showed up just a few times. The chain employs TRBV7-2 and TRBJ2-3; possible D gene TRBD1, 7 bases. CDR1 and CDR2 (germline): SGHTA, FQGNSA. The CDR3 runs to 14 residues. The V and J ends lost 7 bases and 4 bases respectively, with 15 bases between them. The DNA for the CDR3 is TGTGCCAGCAAGAGTCAGGGGGGAGCAGATACGCAGTATTTT. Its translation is CASKSQGGADTQYF.

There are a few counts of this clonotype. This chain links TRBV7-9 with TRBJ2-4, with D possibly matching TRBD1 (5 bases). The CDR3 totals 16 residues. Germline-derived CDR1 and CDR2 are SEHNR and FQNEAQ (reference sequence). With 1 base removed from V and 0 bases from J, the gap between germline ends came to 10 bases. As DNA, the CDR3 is TGTGCCAGCAGCTTAGGGGCAGGGCTAGCCAAAAACATTCAGTACTTC. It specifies CASSLGAGLAKNIQYF.

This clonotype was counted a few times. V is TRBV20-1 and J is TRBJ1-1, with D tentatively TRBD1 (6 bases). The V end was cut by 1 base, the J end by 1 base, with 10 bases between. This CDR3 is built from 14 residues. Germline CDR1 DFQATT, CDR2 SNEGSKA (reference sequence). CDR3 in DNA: TGCAGTGCTAGAGCAGGGGCAGGGAACACTGAAGCTTTCTTT. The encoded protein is CSARAGAGNTEAFF.

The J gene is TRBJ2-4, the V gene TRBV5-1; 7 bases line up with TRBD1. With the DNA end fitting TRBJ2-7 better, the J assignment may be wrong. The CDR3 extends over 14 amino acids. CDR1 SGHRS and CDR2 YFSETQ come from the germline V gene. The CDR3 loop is CASGSGTADDEQYF. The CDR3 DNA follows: TGCGCCAGCGGATCCGGGACAGCGGACGACGAGCAGTACTTC.

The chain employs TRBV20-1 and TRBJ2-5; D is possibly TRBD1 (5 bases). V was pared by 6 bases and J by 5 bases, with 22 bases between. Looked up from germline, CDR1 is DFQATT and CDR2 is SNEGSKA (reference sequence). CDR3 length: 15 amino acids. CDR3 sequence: CSAQPDEQGYETQYF. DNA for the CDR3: TGCAGTGCCCAGCCAGATGAGCAGGGTTACGAGACCCAGTACTTC.

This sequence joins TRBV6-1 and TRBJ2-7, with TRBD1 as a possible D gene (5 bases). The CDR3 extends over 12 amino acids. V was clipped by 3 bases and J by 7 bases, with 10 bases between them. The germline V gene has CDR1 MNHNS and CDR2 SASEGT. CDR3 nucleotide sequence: TGTGCCAGCAGTGAGTCAGGGTGGGAGCAGTACTTC. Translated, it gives CASSESGWEQYF.

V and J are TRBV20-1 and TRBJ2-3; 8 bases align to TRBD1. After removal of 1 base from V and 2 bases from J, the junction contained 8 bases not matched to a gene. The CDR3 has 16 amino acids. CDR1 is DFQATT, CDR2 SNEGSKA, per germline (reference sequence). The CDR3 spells CSARGPGQAPTDTQYF. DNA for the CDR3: TGCAGTGCTAGAGGACCGGGACAGGCCCCCACAGATACGCAGTATTTT.

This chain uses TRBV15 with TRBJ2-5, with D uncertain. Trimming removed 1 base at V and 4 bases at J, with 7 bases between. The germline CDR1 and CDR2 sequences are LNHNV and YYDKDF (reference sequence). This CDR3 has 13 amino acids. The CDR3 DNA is TGTGCCACCAGCAGAGGCCTCCGAGAGACCCAGTACTTC. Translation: CATSRGLRETQYF. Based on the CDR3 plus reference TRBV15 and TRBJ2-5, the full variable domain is DAMVIQNPRYQVTQFGKPVTLSCSQTLNHNVMYWYQQKSSQAPKLLFHYYDKDFNNEADTPDNFQSRRPNTSFCFLDIRSPGLGDTAMYLCATSRGLRETQYFGPGTRLLVL.

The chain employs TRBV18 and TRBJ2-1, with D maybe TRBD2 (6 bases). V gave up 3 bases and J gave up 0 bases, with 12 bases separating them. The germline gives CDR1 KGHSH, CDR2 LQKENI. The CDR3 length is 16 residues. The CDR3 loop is CASSPLDGSSYNEQFF. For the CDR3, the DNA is TGTGCCAGCTCACCGTTGGACGGGAGCTCCTACAATGAGCAGTTCTTC. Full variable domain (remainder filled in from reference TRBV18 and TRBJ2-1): NAGVMQNPRHLVRRRGQEARLRCSPMKGHSHVYWYRQLPEEGLKFMVYLQKENIIDESGMPKERFSAEFPKEGPSILRIQQVVRGDSAAYFCASSPLDGSSYNEQFFGPGTRLTVL.

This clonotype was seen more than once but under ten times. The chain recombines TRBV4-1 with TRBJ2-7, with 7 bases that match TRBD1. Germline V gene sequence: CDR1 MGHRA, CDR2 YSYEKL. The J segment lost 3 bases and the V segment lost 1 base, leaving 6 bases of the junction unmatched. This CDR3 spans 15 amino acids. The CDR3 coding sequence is TGCGCCAGCAGCCAAGCGGGGACAGAATTCTACGAGCAGTACTTC. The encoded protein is CASSQAGTEFYEQYF.

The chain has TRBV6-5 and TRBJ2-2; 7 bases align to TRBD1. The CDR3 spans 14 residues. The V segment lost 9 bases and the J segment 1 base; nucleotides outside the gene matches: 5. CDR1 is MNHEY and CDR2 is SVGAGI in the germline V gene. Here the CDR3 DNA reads TGTGCCAGTACCTGGACAGGGAACACCGGGGAGCTGTTTTTT. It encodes CASTWTGNTGELFF.

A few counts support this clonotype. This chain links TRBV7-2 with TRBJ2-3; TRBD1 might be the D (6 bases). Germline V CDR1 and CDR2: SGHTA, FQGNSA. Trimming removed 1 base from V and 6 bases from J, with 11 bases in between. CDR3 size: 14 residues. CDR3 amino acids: CASSLGGLRDTQYF. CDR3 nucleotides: TGTGCCAGCAGCTTAGGGGGGCTCAGGGATACGCAGTATTTT.

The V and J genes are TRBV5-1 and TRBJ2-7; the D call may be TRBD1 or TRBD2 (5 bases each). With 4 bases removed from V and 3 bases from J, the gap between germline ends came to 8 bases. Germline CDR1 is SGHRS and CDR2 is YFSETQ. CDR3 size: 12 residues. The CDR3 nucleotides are TGCGCCAGCAGCGGGGGTCACTACGAGCAGTACTTC. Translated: CASSGGHYEQYF. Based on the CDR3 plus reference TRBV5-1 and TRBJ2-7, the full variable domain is KAGVTQTPRYLIKTRGQQVTLSCSPISGHRSVSWYQQTPGQGLQFLFEYFSETQRNKGNFPGRFSGRQFSNSRSEMNVSTLELGDSALYLCASSGGHYEQYFGPGTRLTVT.

CDR3 in DNA: TGCGCCAGCAGGTCGATGCAGGGTGGGGACGAGCAGTACTTC. Its translation: CASRSMQGGDEQYF. The gene calls are TRBV5-1 and TRBJ2-4; D is perhaps TRBD1 (5 bases). TRBJ2-7 matches the DNA end more closely, so the J call is doubtful. Germline V CDR1 and CDR2: SGHRS, YFSETQ. The CDR3 loop spans 14 amino acids.

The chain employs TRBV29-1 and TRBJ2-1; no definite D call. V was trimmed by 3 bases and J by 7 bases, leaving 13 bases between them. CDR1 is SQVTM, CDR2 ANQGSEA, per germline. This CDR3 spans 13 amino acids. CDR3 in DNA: TGCAGCGTTGAGGTCGACAATGGGAATGAGCAGTTCTTC. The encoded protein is CSVEVDNGNEQFF.

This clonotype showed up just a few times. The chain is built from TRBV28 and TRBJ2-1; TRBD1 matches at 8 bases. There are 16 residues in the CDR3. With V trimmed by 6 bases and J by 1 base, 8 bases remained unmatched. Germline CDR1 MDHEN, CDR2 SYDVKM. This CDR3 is CASSYAGGSSYNEQFF. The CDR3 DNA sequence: TGTGCCAGCAGCTATGCAGGGGGCTCTTCCTACAATGAGCAGTTCTTC.

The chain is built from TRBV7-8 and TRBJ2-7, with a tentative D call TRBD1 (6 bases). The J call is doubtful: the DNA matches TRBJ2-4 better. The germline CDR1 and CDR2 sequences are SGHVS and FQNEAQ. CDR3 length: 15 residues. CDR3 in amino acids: CASSLEGGSAGIQYF. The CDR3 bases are TGTGCCAGCAGCTTAGAAGGGGGATCAGCCGGCATTCAGTACTTC.